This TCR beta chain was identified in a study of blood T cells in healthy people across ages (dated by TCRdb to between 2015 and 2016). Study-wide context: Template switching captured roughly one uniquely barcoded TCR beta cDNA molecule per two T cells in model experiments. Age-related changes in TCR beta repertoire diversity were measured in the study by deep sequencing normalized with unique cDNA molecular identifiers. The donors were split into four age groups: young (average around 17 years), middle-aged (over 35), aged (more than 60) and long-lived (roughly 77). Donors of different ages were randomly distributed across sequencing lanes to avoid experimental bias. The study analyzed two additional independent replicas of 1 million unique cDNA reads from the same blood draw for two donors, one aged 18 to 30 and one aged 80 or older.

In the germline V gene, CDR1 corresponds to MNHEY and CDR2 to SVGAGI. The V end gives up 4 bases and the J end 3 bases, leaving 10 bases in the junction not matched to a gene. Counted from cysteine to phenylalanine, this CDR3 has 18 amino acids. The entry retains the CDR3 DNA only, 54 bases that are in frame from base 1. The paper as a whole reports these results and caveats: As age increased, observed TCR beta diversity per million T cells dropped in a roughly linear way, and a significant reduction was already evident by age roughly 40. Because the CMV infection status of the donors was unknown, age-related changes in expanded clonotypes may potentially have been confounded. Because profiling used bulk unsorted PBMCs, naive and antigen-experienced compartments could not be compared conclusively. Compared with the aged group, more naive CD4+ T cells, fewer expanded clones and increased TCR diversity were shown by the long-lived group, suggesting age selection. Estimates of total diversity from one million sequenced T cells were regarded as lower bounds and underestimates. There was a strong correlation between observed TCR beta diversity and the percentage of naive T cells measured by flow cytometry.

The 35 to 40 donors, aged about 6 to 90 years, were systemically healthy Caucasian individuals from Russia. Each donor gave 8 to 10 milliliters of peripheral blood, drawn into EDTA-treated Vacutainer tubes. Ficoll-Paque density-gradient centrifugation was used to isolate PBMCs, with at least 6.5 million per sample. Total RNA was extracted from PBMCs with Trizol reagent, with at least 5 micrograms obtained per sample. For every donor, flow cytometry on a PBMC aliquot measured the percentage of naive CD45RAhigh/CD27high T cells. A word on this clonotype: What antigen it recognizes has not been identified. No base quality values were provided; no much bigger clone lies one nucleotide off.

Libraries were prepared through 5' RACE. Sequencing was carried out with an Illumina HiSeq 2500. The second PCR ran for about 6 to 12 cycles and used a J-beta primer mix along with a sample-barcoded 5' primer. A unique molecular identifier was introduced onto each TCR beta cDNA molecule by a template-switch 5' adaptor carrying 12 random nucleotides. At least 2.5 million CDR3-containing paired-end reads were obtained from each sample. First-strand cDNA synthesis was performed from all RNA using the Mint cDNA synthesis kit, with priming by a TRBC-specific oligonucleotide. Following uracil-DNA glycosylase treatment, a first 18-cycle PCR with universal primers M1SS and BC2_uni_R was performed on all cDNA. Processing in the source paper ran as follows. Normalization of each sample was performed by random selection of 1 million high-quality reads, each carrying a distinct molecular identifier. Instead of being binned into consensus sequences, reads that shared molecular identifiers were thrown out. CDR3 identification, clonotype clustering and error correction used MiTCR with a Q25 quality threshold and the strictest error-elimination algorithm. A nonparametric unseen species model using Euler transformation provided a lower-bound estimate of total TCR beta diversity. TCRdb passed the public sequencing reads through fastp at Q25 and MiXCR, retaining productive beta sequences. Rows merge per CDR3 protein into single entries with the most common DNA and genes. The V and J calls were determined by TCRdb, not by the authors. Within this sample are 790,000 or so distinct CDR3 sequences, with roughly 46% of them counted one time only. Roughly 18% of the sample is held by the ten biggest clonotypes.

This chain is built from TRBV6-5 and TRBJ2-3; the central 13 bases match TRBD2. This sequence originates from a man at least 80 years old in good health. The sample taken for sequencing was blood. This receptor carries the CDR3 CASSSGQSGLAGTDTQYF. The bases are TGTGCCAGCAGTTCGGGACAGTCGGGACTAGCGGGAACAGATACGCAGTATTTT.